A single sample gave rise to the 17 T cell receptor beta chains below, sequenced in a study of T cell responses to AZD1222 COVID-19 vaccine. The method was immunoSEQ multiplex PCR; TCRdb's version includes in-frame clones alone and lacks a portion of them. Found here are 95,000 to 150,000 clones, 85% to 95% of them singletons; the top ten hold around 1.7%. Specimen: peripheral blood, collected on day 0 of AZD1222 vaccination. Receptor source: an adult in good health.

The gene calls are TRBV30 and TRBJ1-5; possible D gene TRBD1, 5 bases. The CDR3 consists of 14 residues. Germline loops: CDR1 GTSNPN, CDR2 SVGIG (reference sequence). V was shortened by 3 bases and J by 2 bases, with 11 bases between the two germline ends. The CDR3 protein is CAWSQGRGNQPQHF. The CDR3 DNA reads TGTGCCTGGAGCCAGGGACGGGGCAATCAGCCCCAGCATTTT.

The table lists this clone with a count of one. The CDR3 DNA follows: TGTGCCAGCAGCCTTAACCGGGACCCACTGGTTGGAAACACCATATATTTT. It translates to CASSLNRDPLVGNTIYF. This chain joins TRBV7-2 and TRBJ1-3, with D possibly TRBD1 on 5 matching bases. V lost 5 bases and J lost 3, with 20 bases in between. The CDR3 has 17 residues. Germline V gives CDR1 SGHTA, CDR2 FQGNSA.

The V and J genes are TRBV5-4 and TRBJ2-2; 13 nucleotides line up with TRBD2. The V gene end was trimmed by 3 bases and the J gene end by 4 bases; junction bases not matched to a gene: 0. CDR1 is SGHNT, CDR2 YYREEE, per germline (reference sequence). The CDR3 has 15 amino acids. CDR3 sequence: CASSWTSGSTGELFF. The CDR3 region has the DNA TGTGCCAGCAGCTGGACTAGCGGGAGCACCGGGGAGCTGTTTTTT.

The chain has TRBV9 and TRBJ1-6; D may be TRBD1 (6 bases). CDR3 length equals 16 residues. Germline assignment: CDR1 SGDLS and CDR2 YYNGEE. Trimming left V 4 bases short and J 7 bases short, with 18 bases between. This chain's CDR3 is CASSPTGQSRNSPLHF. The CDR3, as DNA: TGTGCCAGCAGCCCAACAGGGCAGTCTCGAAATTCACCCCTCCACTTT.

This clone appeared once. The CDR3 nucleotides are TGTGCCAGCAGTTTATACGGAGACCCTAGTCTGCCAGATACGCAGTATTTT. It is translated as CASSLYGDPSLPDTQYF. This chain links TRBV27 with TRBJ2-3; D not resolved. The CDR3 runs 17 residues. V was clipped by 1 base and J by 4 bases, with 18 bases between them. Germline V CDR1 and CDR2: MNHEY, SMNVEV (reference sequence).

This clone came up once. The chain recombines TRBV27 with TRBJ1-1; TRBD1 agrees at 11 bases. This CDR3 is 16 amino acids long. V shed 5 bases and J 1 base; nucleotides not matched to a gene: 6. CDR1 is MNHEY and CDR2 is SMNVEV in the germline V gene (reference sequence). The CDR3 coding sequence is TGTGCCAGCAGTAGGACAGGGGGCGCGTGGAACACTGAAGCTTTCTTT. Translating gives CASSRTGGAWNTEAFF.

The V and J genes are TRBV30 and TRBJ1-2, with 7 positions matching TRBD1. Germline V CDR1 and CDR2: GTSNPN, SVGIG (reference sequence). This CDR3 is built from 15 residues. Unmatched junction bases numbered 12, after V lost 4 bases and J lost 4 bases. The CDR3 nucleotides read TGTGCCTGGACGGGACAGATTATCCCCCGCTATGGCTACACCTTC. Protein product: CAWTGQIIPRYGYTF.

The J gene is TRBJ2-3, the V gene TRBV18; 9 bases align to TRBD1. CDR1 is KGHSH and CDR2 is LQKENI in the germline V gene. Trimming took 4 bases from V and 4 from J; bases not matched to a gene: 9. The CDR3 covers 16 residues. The CDR3: CASSLRTGAHSDTQYF. CDR3 nucleotides: TGTGCCAGCTCACTTAGGACAGGGGCGCATTCAGATACGCAGTATTTT.

The V and J genes are TRBV4-1 and TRBJ2-2, with unresolved D. This CDR3 comprises 15 residues. Trimming removed 1 base at V and 1 base at J, with 7 bases between. CDR1 is MGHRA and CDR2 is YSYEKL in the germline V gene. The DNA of the CDR3 is TGCGCCAGCAGCCAAGCGCCGGGGAACACCGGGGAGCTGTTTTTT. As protein: CASSQAPGNTGELFF.

The gene calls are TRBV4-1 and TRBJ1-5; D gene unclear. Deletions cut 1 base from V and 1 base from J, with 8 bases between. Germline CDR1 is MGHRA and CDR2 is YSYEKL. This CDR3 spans 15 amino acids. The CDR3 region has the DNA TGCGCCAGCAGCCAAGGTTGGCAGAGCAATCAGCCCCAGCATTTT. Amino acids: CASSQGWQSNQPQHF.

The chain couples TRBV15 to TRBJ1-5; D unresolved. Germline values: CDR1 LNHNV, CDR2 YYDKDF (reference sequence). The length of the CDR3 is 15 residues. Trimming took 0 bases from V and 7 from J, leaving 13 bases between them. CDR3 protein: CATSRDKGMGQPQHF. The CDR3 DNA is TGTGCCACCAGCAGAGATAAGGGAATGGGGCAGCCCCAGCATTTT.

This rearrangement joins TRBV6-6 to TRBJ1-2, with TRBD1 matching over 7 bases. Losses at the gene ends were 2 bases for V and 8 bases for J; bases not matched to a gene: 5. The CDR3 extends over 13 amino acids. Germline loops: CDR1 MNHNY, CDR2 SVGAGI (reference sequence). The CDR3 sequence is CASSYEGALGYTF. As DNA, the CDR3 is TGTGCCAGCAGTTACGAGGGGGCCCTAGGCTACACCTTC.

As DNA, the CDR3 is TGTGCCAGCATCAAACTAACAGGGGGCAAAAACATTCAGTACTTC. The encoded protein is CASIKLTGGKNIQYF. The chain combines TRBV6-5 with TRBJ2-4; 8 nucleotides agree with TRBD1. The CDR3 covers 15 residues. CDR1 is MNHEY, CDR2 SVGAGI, per germline. The V gene end was trimmed by 7 bases and the J gene end by 3 bases; junction bases not matched to a gene: 8.

The chain has TRBV30 and TRBJ2-3; D remains unclear. The CDR3 runs 12 residues. Trimming left V 2 bases short and J 4 bases short, with 7 bases between. Germline V lookup: CDR1 GTSNPN, CDR2 SVGIG (reference sequence). The CDR3 here is CAWSFVSDTQYF. In DNA, the CDR3 is TGTGCCTGGAGTTTTGTTTCAGATACGCAGTATTTT.

CDR3 loop: CASSFRSKREKLFF. The CDR3 DNA reads as TGTGCCAGCAGCTTTAGGTCCAAGCGGGAAAAACTGTTTTTT. The genes are TRBV5-8 and TRBJ1-4; D is unclear. Trimming stripped 2 bases from V and 8 bases from J, with 13 bases between. The germline V gene encodes CDR1 SGHTS and CDR2 YDEGEE. CDR3 length equals 14 residues.

This clone was detected once. V usage is TRBV25-1 and J usage is TRBJ2-2; D unresolved. Germline V gives CDR1 MGHDK, CDR2 SYGVNS. Trimming removed 8 bases at V and 7 bases at J, with 11 bases between. This CDR3 comprises 12 residues. The CDR3 spells CASAPLVGELFF. The CDR3 coding sequence is TGTGCCAGCGCCCCCTTAGTCGGGGAGCTGTTTTTT.

CDR3 in DNA: TGTGCCAGCAGCCGGCCGTACGGGGCCAACGTCCTGACTTTC. Translated, it gives CASSRPYGANVLTF. V usage is TRBV14 and J usage is TRBJ2-6; D unresolved. This CDR3 is built from 14 residues. The V gene's germline CDR1 is SGHDN and CDR2 FVKESK. V gave up 4 bases and J gave up 4 bases, with 8 bases separating them.